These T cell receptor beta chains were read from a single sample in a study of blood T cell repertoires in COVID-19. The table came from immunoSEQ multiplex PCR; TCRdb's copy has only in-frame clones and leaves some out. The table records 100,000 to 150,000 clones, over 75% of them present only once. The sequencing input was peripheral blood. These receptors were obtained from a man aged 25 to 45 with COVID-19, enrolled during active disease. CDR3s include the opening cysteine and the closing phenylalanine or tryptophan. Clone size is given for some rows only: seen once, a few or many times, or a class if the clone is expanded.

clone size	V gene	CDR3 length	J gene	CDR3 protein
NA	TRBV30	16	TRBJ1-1	CAWSVPAEKRDTEAFF
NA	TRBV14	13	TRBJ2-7	CASSWPGSYEQYF
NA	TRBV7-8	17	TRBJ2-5	CASSSPDRGPLGETQYF
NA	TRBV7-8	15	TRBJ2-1	CASSLIGNPGNEQFF
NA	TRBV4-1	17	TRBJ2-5	CASSQGLLAGSLETQYF
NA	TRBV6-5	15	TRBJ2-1	CASSYSEGPYNEQFF
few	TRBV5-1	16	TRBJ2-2	CASSLGVRGATGELFF
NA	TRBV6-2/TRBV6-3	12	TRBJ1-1	CASSYPQGEAFF
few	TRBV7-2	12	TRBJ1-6	CASSFGRSPLHF
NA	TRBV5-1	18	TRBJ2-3	CASSLVGLAGSFTDTQYF
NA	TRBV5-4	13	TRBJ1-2	CASSLEGQASYTF
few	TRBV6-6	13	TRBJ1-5	CASSYMYNQPQHF
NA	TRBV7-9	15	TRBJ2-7	CASSSGGTSGYEQYF
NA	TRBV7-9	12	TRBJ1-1	CASDQGSTEAFF
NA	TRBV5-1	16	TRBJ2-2	CASNLGTSGVTGELFF
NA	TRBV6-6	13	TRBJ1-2	CASRRATGEGYTF
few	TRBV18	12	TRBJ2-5	CASSLTGTSIDF
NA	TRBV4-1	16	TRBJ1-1	CASSQDSGSRDTEAFF
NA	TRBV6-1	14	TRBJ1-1	CASSERTGVTEAFF
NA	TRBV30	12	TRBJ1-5	CAWSLNSQPQHF
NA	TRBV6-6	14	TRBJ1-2	CAGGQGSGLYGYTF
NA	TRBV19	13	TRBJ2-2	CASTTGWAGELFF
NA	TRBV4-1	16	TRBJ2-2	CASRPPGQGNTGELFF
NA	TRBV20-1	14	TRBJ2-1	CSASTSGVYNEQFF
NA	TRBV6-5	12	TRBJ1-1	CASRTGGTEAFF
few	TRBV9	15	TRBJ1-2	CASSVEGTGRYGYTF
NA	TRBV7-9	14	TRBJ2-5	CASSYGGDRETQYF
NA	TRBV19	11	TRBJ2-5	CASSIQETQYF
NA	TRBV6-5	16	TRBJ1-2	CASSYRPQEGNYGYTF
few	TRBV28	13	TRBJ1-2	CASSLGQGSYYTF
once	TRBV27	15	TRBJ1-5	CASSPNQGARQPQHF
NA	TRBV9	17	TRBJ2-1	CASSVGGQRGAYNEQFF
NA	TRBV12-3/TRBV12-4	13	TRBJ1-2	CASSWDKYYGYTF
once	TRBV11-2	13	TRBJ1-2	CASSLEGGYGYTF
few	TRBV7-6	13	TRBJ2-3	CASKRGATDTQYF
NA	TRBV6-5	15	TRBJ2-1	CASSYRSGGNNEQFF
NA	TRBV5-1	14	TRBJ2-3	CASSLNSGGDTQYF
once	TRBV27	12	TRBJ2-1	CASSLALGEQFF
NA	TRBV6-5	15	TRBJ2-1	CASSSTGQGYNEQFF